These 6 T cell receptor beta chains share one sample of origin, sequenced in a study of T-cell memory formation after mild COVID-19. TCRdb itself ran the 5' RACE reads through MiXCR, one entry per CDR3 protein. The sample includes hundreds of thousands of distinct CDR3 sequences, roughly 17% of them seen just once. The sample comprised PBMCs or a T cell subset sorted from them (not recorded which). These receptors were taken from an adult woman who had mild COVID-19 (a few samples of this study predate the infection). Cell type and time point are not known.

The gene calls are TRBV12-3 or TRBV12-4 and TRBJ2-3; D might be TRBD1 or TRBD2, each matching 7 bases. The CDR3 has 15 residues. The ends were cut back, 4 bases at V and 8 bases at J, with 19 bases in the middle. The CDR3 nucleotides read TGTGCCAGCAGTTCCGAGGGGGCGGGACTATTTACGCAGTATTTT. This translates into CASSSEGAGLFTQYF.

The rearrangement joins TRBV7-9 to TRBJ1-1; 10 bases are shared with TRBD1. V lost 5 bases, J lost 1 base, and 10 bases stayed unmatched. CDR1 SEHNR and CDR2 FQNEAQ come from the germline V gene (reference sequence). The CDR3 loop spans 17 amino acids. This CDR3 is CASSPSPTGGRNTEAFF. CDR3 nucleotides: TGTGCCAGCAGCCCGTCACCGACAGGGGGCAGGAACACTGAAGCTTTCTTT.

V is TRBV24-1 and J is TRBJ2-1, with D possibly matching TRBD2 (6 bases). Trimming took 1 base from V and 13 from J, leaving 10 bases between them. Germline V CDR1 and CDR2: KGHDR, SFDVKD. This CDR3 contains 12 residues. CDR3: CATSDFRREQFF. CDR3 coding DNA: TGTGCCACCAGTGATTTCCGGCGGGAACAGTTCTTC.

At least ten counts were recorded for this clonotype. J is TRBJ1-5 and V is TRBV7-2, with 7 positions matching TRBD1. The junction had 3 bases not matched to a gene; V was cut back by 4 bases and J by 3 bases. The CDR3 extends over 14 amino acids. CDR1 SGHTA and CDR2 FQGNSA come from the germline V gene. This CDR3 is CASSWTGINQPQHF. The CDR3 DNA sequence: TGTGCCAGCAGCTGGACAGGAATCAATCAGCCCCAGCATTTT.

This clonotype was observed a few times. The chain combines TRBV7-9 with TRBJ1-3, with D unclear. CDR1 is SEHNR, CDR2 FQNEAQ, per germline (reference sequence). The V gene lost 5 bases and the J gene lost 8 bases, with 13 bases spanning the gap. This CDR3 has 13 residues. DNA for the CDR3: TGTGCCAGCAGCGCCCCTAGGGTGGACACCATATATTTT. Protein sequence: CASSAPRVDTIYF.

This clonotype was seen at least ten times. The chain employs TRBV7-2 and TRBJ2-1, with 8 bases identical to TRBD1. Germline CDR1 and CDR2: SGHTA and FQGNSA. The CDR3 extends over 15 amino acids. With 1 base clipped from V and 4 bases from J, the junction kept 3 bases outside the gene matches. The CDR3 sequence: CASSLGQGLYNEQFF. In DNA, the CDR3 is TGTGCCAGCAGCTTAGGACAGGGGCTTTACAATGAGCAGTTCTTC.